This TCR beta chain was obtained from a study of T cells in Graves' hyperthyroidism and ophthalmopathy. Germline CDR1 MNHEY, CDR2 SVGAGI. This CDR3 spans 15 amino acids. Trimming removed 4 bases at V and 0 bases at J, with 12 bases between. Broader study findings: The model predicted ophthalmopathy a median roughly six months before onset. Expanded thyroid clonotypes (above 0.001) were mostly also found in blood.

A single count supports this clonotype. Its target is not known. Diagnoses rested on clinical symptoms, serum thyroxine and TRAb, thyroid ultrasound and orbital computed tomography. The source material, RNA transcripts, was used to amplify TCR beta CDR3 regions. Initially, a first-round RT-PCR of the TCR CDR3 employed the HTBI primer set. TCRdb used MiXCR to reprocess the multiplex PCR reads, holding one entry per CDR3 protein. This table holds hundreds of thousands of distinct CDR3 sequences, roughly 16% found once. The sample taken for sequencing was blood. The V call is TRBV6-5, the J call TRBJ1-1, with D tentatively TRBD1 (5 bases). The TCR comes from a woman between 35 and 50 years old with Graves' ophthalmopathy. CDR3 in DNA: TGTGCCAGCAGTTGGGGGGGATCCATGAACACTGAAGCTTTCTTT. Its translation: CASSWGGSMNTEAFF.